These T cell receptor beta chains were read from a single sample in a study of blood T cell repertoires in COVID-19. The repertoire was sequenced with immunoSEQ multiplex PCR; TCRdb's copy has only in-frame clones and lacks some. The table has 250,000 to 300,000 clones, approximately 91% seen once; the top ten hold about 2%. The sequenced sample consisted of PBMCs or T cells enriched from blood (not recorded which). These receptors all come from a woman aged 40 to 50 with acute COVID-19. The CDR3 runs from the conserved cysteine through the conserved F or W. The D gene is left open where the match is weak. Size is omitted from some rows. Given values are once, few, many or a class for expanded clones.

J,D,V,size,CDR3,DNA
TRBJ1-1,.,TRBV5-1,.,CASSPDMNTEAFF,TGCGCCAGCAGCCCAGACATGAACACTGAAGCTTTCTTT
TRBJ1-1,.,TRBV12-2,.,CASRFGQPLNTEAFF,TGTGCAAGTCGCTTCGGACAGCCTTTGAACACTGAAGCTTTCTTT
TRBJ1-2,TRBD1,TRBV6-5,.,CASSWPTGGGYGYTF,TGTGCCAGCAGTTGGCCGACAGGGGGCGGCTATGGCTACACCTTC
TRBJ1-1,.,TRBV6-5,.,CASSYPGSSSQAFF,TGTGCCAGCAGTTACCCCGGGTCATCCTCACAAGCTTTCTTT
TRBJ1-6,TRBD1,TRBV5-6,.,CASSLGTGHSPLHF,TGTGCCAGCAGCTTGGGGACAGGGCATTCACCCCTCCACTTT
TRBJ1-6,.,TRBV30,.,CAWRDIYNSPLHF,TGTGCCTGGAGGGACATCTATAATTCACCCCTCCACTTT
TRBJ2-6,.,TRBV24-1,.,CATRAPGANVLTF,TGTGCCACCAGAGCACCTGGGGCCAACGTCCTGACTTTC
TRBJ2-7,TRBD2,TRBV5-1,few,CASSPSGGGWEQYF,TGCGCCAGCAGCCCTAGCGGGGGGGGCTGGGAGCAGTACTTC
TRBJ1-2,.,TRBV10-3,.,CAISESEGYGYTF,TGTGCCATCAGTGAGTCGGAGGGGTACGGCTACACCTTC
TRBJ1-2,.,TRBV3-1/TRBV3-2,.,CASSQWGGGYTF,TGTGCCAGCAGCCAGTGGGGCGGAGGCTACACCTTC
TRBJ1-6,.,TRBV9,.,CASSVGNRFSPLHF,TGTGCCAGCAGCGTAGGTAACAGGTTCTCACCCCTCCACTTT
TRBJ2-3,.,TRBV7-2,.,CASSPSRGSDTQYF,TGTGCCAGCAGCCCTTCCAGGGGTTCAGATACGCAGTATTTT
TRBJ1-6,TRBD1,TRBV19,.,CASSTPGQRTYNSPLHF,TGTGCCAGTAGTACGCCGGGACAGAGAACCTATAATTCACCCCTCCACTTT
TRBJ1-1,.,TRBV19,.,CASSILPGSGTEAFF,TGTGCCAGTAGTATCCTCCCCGGTTCGGGCACTGAAGCTTTCTTT
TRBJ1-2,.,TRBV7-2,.,CASSPEGRLIRYTF,TGTGCCAGCAGCCCAGAGGGCAGGTTGATTCGCTACACCTTC
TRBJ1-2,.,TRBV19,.,CASSIQGNYGYTF,TGTGCCAGTAGTATTCAGGGGAACTATGGCTACACCTTC
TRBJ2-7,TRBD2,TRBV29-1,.,CSVTGTTNYEQYF,TGCAGCGTGACCGGGACTACCAACTACGAGCAGTACTTC
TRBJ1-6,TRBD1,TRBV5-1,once,CASSYTGAFSPLHF,TGCGCCAGCAGTTATACAGGGGCTTTTTCACCCCTCCACTTT
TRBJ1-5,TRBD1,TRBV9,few,CASSLGTVNQPQHF,TGTGCCAGCAGCCTCGGGACAGTCAATCAGCCCCAGCATTTT
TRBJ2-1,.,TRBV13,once,CASSHRWSSYNEQFF,TGTGCCAGCAGCCACCGCTGGAGCTCCTACAATGAGCAGTTCTTC
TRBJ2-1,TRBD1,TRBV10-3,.,CAIHPAGTGDRNEQFF,TGTGCCATCCACCCCGCGGGGACAGGGGATCGCAATGAGCAGTTCTTC